This T cell receptor beta chain derives from a study of identical twins. Overall study results and limits: Fewer insertions marked abundant cord blood beta clonotypes; young adult naive trended weakly, memory not at all.

It was template switching that added a universal primer site, and there were unique molecular identifiers on the cDNA. TCRdb re-derived calls from the 5' RACE reads in MiXCR, one entry per CDR3 protein. The data hold about 700,000 distinct CDR3 sequences, with under 9% observed a single time. The donor group consisted entirely of healthy Caucasians. Germline CDR1 is DFQATT and CDR2 is SNEGSKA (reference sequence). Trimming removed 6 bases from V and 1 base from J, with 12 bases in between. The CDR3 is 13 amino acids. About this clonotype itself: What it binds is unknown.

The same data also went into a second study, on yellow fever vaccine responses in identical twins.

The V and J genes are TRBV20-1 and TRBJ1-2, with D perhaps TRBD1 (5 bases). This TCR was recovered from a woman aged 18-30 years in good health. The specimen sequenced was PBMCs. The CDR3 spells CSAPTGLNYGYTF. The CDR3 DNA reads TGCAGTGCCCCCACGGGGCTTAACTATGGCTACACCTTC.